The clone carrying this T cell receptor beta chain was picked up a small number of times. TCRdb called the 5' RACE reads again in MiXCR, with one record for every CDR3 protein. Of about 100,000 distinct CDR3 sequences in the sample, 11% were seen once. This specimen comes from a study of early T cells in non-severe SARS-CoV-2 infection. The germline V and J ends were trimmed by 6 bases and 6 bases, with 15 bases remaining between them. The length of the CDR3 is 14 residues. The sequencing input was whole blood. V and J are TRBV12-3 or TRBV12-4 and TRBJ2-4; D is undetermined. This sequence was found in an adult who was a healthcare worker with PCR-confirmed SARS-CoV-2 infection or an uninfected control (not recorded which). DNA for the CDR3: TGTGCCAGCAGCCCTCTAGGGCCCGGAAACATTCAGTACTTC. This encodes CASSPLGPGNIQYF.